This T cell receptor (beta chain) was sequenced for a study of blood T cell repertoires in COVID-19. Using immunoSEQ multiplex PCR, the repertoire was profiled, and TCRdb retains in-frame clones only, with some absent. The profile shows roughly 120,000 clones, approximately 65% of them singletons. Sequenced sample: peripheral blood. This TCR was sampled from a woman aged 55-75 years with acute or convalescent COVID-19.

The CDR3 loop reads CASSYRGGGLFF. CDR3 sequence (DNA): TGTGCCAGCAGCTACCGAGGGGGCGGGCTGTTTTTT. This chain links TRBV7-2 with TRBJ2-2, with TRBD1 matching over 7 bases. V lost 4 bases to trimming and J lost 13 bases; unmatched junction nucleotides: 6. The CDR3 loop spans 12 amino acids. The germline V gene has CDR1 SGHTA and CDR2 FQGNSA.